This entry describes one TCR beta chain. What it recognizes is unknown. Trimming removed 1 base at V and 10 bases at J, with 20 bases between. The CDR3 runs 15 residues. Germline-derived CDR1 and CDR2 are SGHDT and YYEEEE. The data belong to a study of cytomegalovirus exposure and HLA in healthy donors. The study, taken as a whole, reports: Further analysis was carried out later, and it showed several of the most significant clusters appearing linked to common viral pathogens. Per published reports, the classifier diagnosed cytomegalovirus status with high specificity and sensitivity. It is likely that the observed cluster of highly shared sequence variants was a sequencing artifact.

The donors comprised healthy bone marrow donors. PCR amplification relied on 60 Vbeta primers (plus 13 Jbeta primers). Only in-frame clones appear in the TCRdb table, and some are missing; sequencing was by immunoSEQ multiplex PCR. This table has approximately 46,000 clones, around 74% appearing once. The sequenced sample consisted of PBMCs. This TCR came from a man aged 25 to 40 in good health and CMV-seronegative. The V gene is TRBV5-6, the J gene TRBJ1-1; the D gene is possibly TRBD1 (6 bases). CDR3 DNA: TGTGCCAGCAGCTTGTCGGGGGGCATACTCCCGGGAGCTTTCTTT. This encodes CASSLSGGILPGAFF. The full variable domain, in which reference TRBV5-6 and TRBJ1-1 provide the parts outside the CDR3, is DAGVTQSPTHLIKTRGQQVTLRCSPKSGHDTVSWYQQALGQGPQFIFQYYEEEERQRGNFPDRFSGHQFPNYSSELNVNALLLGDSALYLCASSLSGGILPGAFFGQGTRLTVV.